The table lists the clone carrying this T cell receptor beta chain with a count of one. This sample was taken from a study of blood T cell repertoires in COVID-19. Original data processing: Counts of nucleated cells, estimated from reference gene primer amplification, were obtained. Profiled with immunoSEQ multiplex PCR; TCRdb holds only in-frame clones, not every one. V and J calls and clone size are those listed in that table; D and trimming were worked out from the DNA. The sample has 150,000 to 200,000 clones; over 80% are singletons. Germline loops: CDR1 SGHVS, CDR2 FQNEAQ. V gave up 4 bases and J gave up 5 bases, with 18 bases separating them. CDR3 length equals 16 residues.

This clonotype was sampled from a woman aged 30 to 39 with acute or convalescent COVID-19. V is TRBV7-8 and J is TRBJ1-5, with TRBD1 as a possible D gene (6 bases). What was sequenced was peripheral blood. CDR3 protein: CASSSSGASGDQPQHF. The CDR3 nucleotides are TGTGCCAGCAGCTCGTCAGGGGCCTCCGGGGATCAGCCCCAGCATTTT.